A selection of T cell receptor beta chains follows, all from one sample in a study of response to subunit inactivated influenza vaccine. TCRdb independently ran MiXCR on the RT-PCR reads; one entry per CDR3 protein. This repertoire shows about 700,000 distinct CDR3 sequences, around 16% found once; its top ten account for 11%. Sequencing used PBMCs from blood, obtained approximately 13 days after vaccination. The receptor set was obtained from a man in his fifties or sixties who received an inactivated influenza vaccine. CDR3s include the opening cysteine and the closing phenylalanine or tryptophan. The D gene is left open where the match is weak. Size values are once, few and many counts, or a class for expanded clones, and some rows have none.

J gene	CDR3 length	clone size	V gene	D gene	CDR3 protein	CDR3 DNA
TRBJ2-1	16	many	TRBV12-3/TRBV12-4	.	CASSFGPIRGNDEQFF	TGTGCCAGCAGTTTTGGGCCTATCCGGGGGAACGATGAGCAGTTCTTC
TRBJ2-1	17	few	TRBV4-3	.	CASSQDLTTSSYNEQFF	TGCGCCAGCAGCCAAGACTTAACTACCAGCTCCTACAATGAGCAGTTCTTC
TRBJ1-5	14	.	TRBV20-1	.	CSATEGGSNQPQHF	TGCAGTGCTACGGAGGGGGGTAGCAATCAGCCCCAGCATTTT
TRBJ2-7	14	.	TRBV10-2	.	CASSESLRGYEQYF	TGCGCCAGCAGTGAGTCCCTTAGGGGCTACGAGCAGTACTTC
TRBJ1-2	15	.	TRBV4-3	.	CASSQDRRGDYGYTF	TGCGCCAGCAGCCAAGATCGGAGGGGCGACTATGGCTACACCTTC
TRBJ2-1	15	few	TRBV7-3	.	CASSPAGNSYNEQFF	TGTGCCAGCAGCCCCGCGGGAAATTCCTACAATGAGCAGTTCTTC
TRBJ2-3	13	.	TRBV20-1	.	CSARDLSADTQYF	TGCAGTGCTAGAGACCTATCGGCAGATACGCAGTATTTT
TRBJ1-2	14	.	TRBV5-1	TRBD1	CASSLEAGGVGYTF	TGCGCCAGCAGCTTGGAGGCAGGGGGCGTTGGCTACACCTTC
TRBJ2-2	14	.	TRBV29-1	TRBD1	CSVTTGANTGELFF	TGCAGCGTCACTACAGGGGCGAACACCGGGGAGCTGTTTTTT
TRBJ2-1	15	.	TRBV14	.	CASSHWGKSYNEQFF	TGTGCCAGCAGCCACTGGGGTAAATCCTACAATGAGCAGTTCTTC
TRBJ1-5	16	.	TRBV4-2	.	CASSQDMGRSNQPQHF	TGTGCCAGCAGCCAAGATATGGGACGGAGCAATCAGCCCCAGCATTTT
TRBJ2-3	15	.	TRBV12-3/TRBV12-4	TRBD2	CASSLSSGVVDTQYF	TGTGCCAGCAGTTTATCTAGCGGGGTTGTAGATACGCAGTATTTT
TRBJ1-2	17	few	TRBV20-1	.	CSARDRSNGVRRGGYTF	TGCAGTGCTAGAGATCGGTCGAACGGAGTTCGGAGGGGAGGCTACACCTTC
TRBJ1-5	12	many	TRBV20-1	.	CSAKQGGQPQHF	TGCAGTGCTAAACAGGGTGGCCAGCCCCAGCATTTT
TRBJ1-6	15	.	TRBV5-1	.	CASSLGGVGRSPLHF	TGCGCCAGCAGCTTGGGTGGGGTTGGAAGATCACCCCTCCACTTT
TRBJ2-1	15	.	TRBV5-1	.	CASSLEGQGNGEQFF	TGCGCCAGCAGCTTGGAAGGGCAGGGGAACGGGGAGCAGTTCTTC
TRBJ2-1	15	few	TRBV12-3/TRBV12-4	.	CASSALPKTFNEQFF	TGTGCCAGCAGCGCTCTGCCCAAAACCTTTAATGAGCAGTTCTTC
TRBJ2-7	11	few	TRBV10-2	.	CASRAVYEQYF	TGCGCCAGCAGGGCAGTTTACGAGCAGTACTTC
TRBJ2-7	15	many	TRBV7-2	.	CASSLQGARGYEQYF	TGTGCCAGCAGCTTACAAGGGGCGCGAGGCTACGAGCAGTACTTC
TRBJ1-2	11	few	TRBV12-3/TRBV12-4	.	CAASLVGGYTF	TGTGCCGCCTCTCTAGTTGGGGGCTACACCTTC
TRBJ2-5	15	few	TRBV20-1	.	CSARGVRGKQETQYF	TGCAGTGCTAGAGGGGTACGGGGGAAACAAGAGACCCAGTACTTC
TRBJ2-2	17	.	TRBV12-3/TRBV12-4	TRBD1	CASSLDPGGANTGELFF	TGTGCCAGCAGTCTCGACCCAGGGGGCGCGAACACCGGGGAGCTGTTTTTT
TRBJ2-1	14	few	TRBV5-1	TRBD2	CASKDGLAFDEQFF	TGCGCCAGCAAGGACGGACTAGCGTTCGATGAGCAGTTCTTC
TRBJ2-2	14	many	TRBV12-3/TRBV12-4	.	CASSLVQDTGELFF	TGTGCCAGCAGTTTAGTACAGGACACCGGGGAGCTGTTTTTT
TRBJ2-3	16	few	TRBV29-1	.	CSVRGGFDLDTDTQYF	TGCAGCGTACGCGGAGGGTTCGATCTCGACACAGATACGCAGTATTTT
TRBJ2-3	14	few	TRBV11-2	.	CASSGASAADTQYF	TGTGCCAGCAGCGGGGCTAGCGCGGCAGATACGCAGTATTTT
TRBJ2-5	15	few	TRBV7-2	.	CASSRSRDSQETQYF	TGTGCCAGCAGCCGTTCGCGGGACTCACAAGAGACCCAGTACTTC
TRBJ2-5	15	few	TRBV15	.	CATSTRVGVQETQYF	TGTGCCACCAGCACCCGGGTGGGGGTCCAAGAGACCCAGTACTTC
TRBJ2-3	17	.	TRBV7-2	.	CASSPRRRLPGWDTQYF	TGTGCCAGCAGCCCCCGAAGACGGTTGCCAGGCTGGGATACGCAGTATTTT
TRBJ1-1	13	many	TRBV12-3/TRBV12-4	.	CASSLSWGGEAFF	TGTGCCAGCAGTTTAAGCTGGGGCGGAGAAGCTTTCTTT
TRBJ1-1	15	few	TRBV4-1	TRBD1	CASSRGDRPNTEAFF	TGCGCCAGCAGCCGAGGGGACAGGCCGAACACTGAAGCTTTCTTT
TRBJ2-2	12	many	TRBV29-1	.	CSVVKTTGELFF	TGCAGCGTGGTCAAGACCACCGGGGAGCTGTTTTTT
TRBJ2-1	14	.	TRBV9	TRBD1	CASSAPTGNNEQFF	TGTGCCAGCAGCGCGCCGACAGGGAACAATGAGCAGTTCTTC
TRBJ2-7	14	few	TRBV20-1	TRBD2	CSASLGTSREEQYF	TGCAGTGCTAGTCTTGGGACTAGCCGGGAGGAGCAGTACTTC
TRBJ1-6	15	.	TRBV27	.	CASSLWAKYNSPLHF	TGTGCCAGCAGTTTATGGGCAAAGTATAATTCACCCCTCCACTTT